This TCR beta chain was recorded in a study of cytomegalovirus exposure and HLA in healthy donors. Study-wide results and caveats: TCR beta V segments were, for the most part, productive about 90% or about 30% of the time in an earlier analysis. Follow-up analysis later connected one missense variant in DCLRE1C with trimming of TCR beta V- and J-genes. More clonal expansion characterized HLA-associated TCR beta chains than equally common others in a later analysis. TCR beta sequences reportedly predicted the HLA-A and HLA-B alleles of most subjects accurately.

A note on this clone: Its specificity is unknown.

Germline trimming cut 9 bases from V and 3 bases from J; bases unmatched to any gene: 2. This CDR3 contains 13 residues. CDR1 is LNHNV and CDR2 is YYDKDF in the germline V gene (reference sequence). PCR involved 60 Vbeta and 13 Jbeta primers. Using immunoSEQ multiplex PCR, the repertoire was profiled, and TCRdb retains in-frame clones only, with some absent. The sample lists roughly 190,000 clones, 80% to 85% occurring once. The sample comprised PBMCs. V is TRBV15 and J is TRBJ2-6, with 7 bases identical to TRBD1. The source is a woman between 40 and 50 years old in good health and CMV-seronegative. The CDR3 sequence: CATSGGGANVLTF. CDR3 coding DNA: TGTGCCACTTCAGGGGGTGGGGCCAACGTCCTGACTTTC.